This TCR beta chain was sequenced for a study of blood T cell repertoires in COVID-19. Across the study: Spain, Italy and the United States supplied samples that represented acute and convalescent COVID-19. In each case, the material was cDNA or gDNA derived from T cells, B-cell-depleted T cells, or PBMCs.

Source study methods: Reference gene primer amplification yielded estimated nucleated cell counts. TCRdb's copy holds only in-frame clones and misses some; the assay was immunoSEQ multiplex PCR. V, J and clone size were drawn from that table, and D and trimming were deduced from the DNA. The sample consists of 200,000 to 300,000 clones, around 83% of them appearing once. The V gene's germline CDR1 is SQVTM and CDR2 ANQGSEA. V was clipped by 7 bases and J by 4 bases; unmatched bases: 6. The CDR3 spans 14 residues. Input material: peripheral blood. The rearrangement links TRBV29-1 to TRBJ2-1; TRBD2 aligns across 11 bases. This receptor was identified in a woman older than 75 with acute or convalescent COVID-19. In DNA form, the CDR3 reads TGCAGCGCCATACTAGCGGGGGCGTACAATGAGCAGTTCTTC. Amino acids: CSAILAGAYNEQFF.